The 3 T cell receptor beta chains listed next were all sequenced from one sample in a study of blood T cell repertoires in COVID-19. TCRdb's table, derived via immunoSEQ multiplex PCR, lists solely in-frame clones and lacks some. Of around 130,000 clones detected, 86% appear once; the ten largest clones hold about 2.3%. The sample consisted of PBMCs or T cells enriched from blood (not recorded which). These receptor sequences come from a woman aged 45-65 years who had recovered from COVID-19.

CDR3 region: CAWSFGVNEQFF. In DNA, the CDR3 is TGTGCCTGGAGTTTCGGGGTAAATGAGCAGTTCTTC. The chain is built from TRBV30 and TRBJ2-7; D may be TRBD2 (5 bases). The DNA end is more similar to TRBJ2-1, so the J call may be wrong. CDR1 and CDR2 (germline): GTSNPN, SVGIG (reference sequence). The CDR3 contains 12 residues.

The CDR3 nucleotides read TGTGCCAGCAGCTCCGGGACAGGGATTGCCTACGAGCAGTACTTC. This encodes CASSSGTGIAYEQYF. The V and J genes are TRBV6-5 and TRBJ2-7, with TRBD1 matching 9 bases. Germline lookup yields CDR1 MNHEY and CDR2 SVGAGI. The CDR3 totals 15 residues. Losses at the gene ends were 6 bases for V and 2 bases for J; bases not matched to a gene: 8.

This rearrangement joins TRBV6-5 to TRBJ1-2, with 9 bases identical to TRBD1. Germline trimming cut 0 bases from V and 5 bases from J; bases unmatched to any gene: 4. The CDR3 has 15 residues. The germline V gene encodes CDR1 MNHEY and CDR2 SVGAGI. CDR3 bases: TGTGCCAGCAGTTACTCCGTGGGACAGGGTTATGGCTACACCTTC. Its protein is CASSYSVGQGYGYTF.